The rows below give T cell receptor beta chains drawn from one sample of a study of blood T cell repertoires in COVID-19. The protocol was immunoSEQ multiplex PCR, while the TCRdb copy is restricted to in-frame clones and leaves out a portion. The data show around 320,000 clones, 90% seen once. Sequenced input: PBMCs or T cells enriched from blood (not recorded which). These receptor sequences come from a woman aged 18-29 years with acute COVID-19. CDR3s include the opening cysteine and the closing phenylalanine or tryptophan. A D gene is named only where the DNA matches it firmly. Clone size is not always given. Where it is, it says once, few, many or a class for expanded clones.

v_gene: TRBV21-1
d_gene: NA
abundance: once
j_gene: TRBJ1-2
CDR3aa: CASSNKGADGYGYTF
CDR3nt: TGTGCCAGCAGCAATAAGGGGGCAGACGGCTATGGCTACACCTTC

v_gene: TRBV19
d_gene: TRBD1
abundance: NA
j_gene: TRBJ2-7
CDR3aa: CASSDRVEQYF
CDR3nt: TGTGCCAGTAGCGACAGGGTCGAGCAGTACTTC

v_gene: TRBV29-1
d_gene: TRBD1
abundance: NA
j_gene: TRBJ1-2
CDR3aa: CSVVRQGLNYGYTF
CDR3nt: TGCAGCGTTGTCCGACAGGGTCTTAACTATGGCTACACCTTC

v_gene: TRBV6-5
d_gene: NA
abundance: NA
j_gene: TRBJ1-3
CDR3aa: CASTGTGNTIYF
CDR3nt: TGTGCCAGCACCGGTACTGGAAACACCATATATTTT

v_gene: TRBV7-7
d_gene: TRBD2
abundance: NA
j_gene: TRBJ2-3
CDR3aa: CASSPPGGTQYF
CDR3nt: TGTGCTAGCAGCCCGCCGGGGGGGACGCAGTATTTT

v_gene: TRBV19
d_gene: NA
abundance: NA
j_gene: TRBJ2-7
CDR3aa: CASSIVSGGAYEQYF
CDR3nt: TGTGCCAGTAGTATAGTTTCCGGGGGAGCCTACGAGCAGTACTTC

v_gene: TRBV27
d_gene: NA
abundance: NA
j_gene: TRBJ2-1
CDR3aa: CASSPPGGEQFF
CDR3nt: TGTGCCAGCAGTCCGCCGGGCGGGGAGCAGTTCTTC

v_gene: TRBV6-2/TRBV6-3
d_gene: NA
abundance: NA
j_gene: TRBJ1-5
CDR3aa: CASSWAGNQPQHF
CDR3nt: TGTGCCAGCAGTTGGGCAGGCAATCAGCCCCAGCATTTT

v_gene: TRBV6-1
d_gene: NA
abundance: NA
j_gene: TRBJ1-5
CDR3aa: CASSERTRSNQPQHF
CDR3nt: TGTGCCAGCAGTGAAAGAACGCGTAGCAATCAGCCCCAGCATTTT

v_gene: TRBV6-5
d_gene: NA
abundance: NA
j_gene: TRBJ2-7
CDR3aa: CASSYGEGGWEGEQYF
CDR3nt: TGTGCCAGCAGTTACGGTGAGGGGGGCTGGGAGGGCGAGCAGTACTTC

v_gene: TRBV19
d_gene: NA
abundance: NA
j_gene: TRBJ1-1
CDR3aa: CASSMGQGNTEAFF
CDR3nt: TGTGCCAGTAGTATGGGGCAGGGAAACACTGAAGCTTTCTTT

v_gene: TRBV6-5
d_gene: NA
abundance: NA
j_gene: TRBJ1-3
CDR3aa: CASIYSSGNTIYF
CDR3nt: TGTGCCAGCATATATAGCTCTGGAAACACCATATATTTT

v_gene: TRBV19
d_gene: NA
abundance: NA
j_gene: TRBJ1-1
CDR3aa: CASSIGQLNTEAFF
CDR3nt: TGTGCCAGTAGTATCGGACAGTTGAACACTGAAGCTTTCTTT

v_gene: TRBV7-2
d_gene: NA
abundance: NA
j_gene: TRBJ2-5
CDR3aa: CASSLWGREETQYF
CDR3nt: TGTGCCAGCAGCTTATGGGGCAGGGAAGAGACCCAGTACTTC

v_gene: TRBV20-1
d_gene: NA
abundance: once
j_gene: TRBJ2-1
CDR3aa: CSASAPGNEQFF
CDR3nt: TGCAGTGCTAGTGCTCCCGGGAATGAGCAGTTCTTC

v_gene: TRBV7-3
d_gene: NA
abundance: once
j_gene: TRBJ2-5
CDR3aa: CASSLMGGGSTGETQYF
CDR3nt: TGTGCCAGCAGCTTAATGGGGGGCGGGAGCACGGGAGAGACCCAGTACTTC

v_gene: TRBV30
d_gene: TRBD2
abundance: NA
j_gene: TRBJ2-1
CDR3aa: CAWSVRPGLAGALDEQFF
CDR3nt: TGTGCCTGGAGTGTAAGGCCCGGACTAGCGGGAGCCCTCGATGAGCAGTTCTTC

v_gene: TRBV9
d_gene: TRBD1
abundance: few
j_gene: TRBJ1-6
CDR3aa: CASSADRGKLSPLHF
CDR3nt: TGTGCCAGCAGCGCCGACAGGGGGAAACTTTCACCCCTCCACTTT

v_gene: TRBV9
d_gene: NA
abundance: NA
j_gene: TRBJ2-1
CDR3aa: CASSVAQRNYNEQFF
CDR3nt: TGTGCCAGCAGCGTAGCCCAGCGGAACTACAATGAGCAGTTCTTC

v_gene: TRBV21-1
d_gene: NA
abundance: NA
j_gene: TRBJ1-1
CDR3aa: CASSKREGSSTEAFF
CDR3nt: TGTGCCAGCAGCAAAAGGGAGGGGTCGAGCACTGAAGCTTTCTTT

v_gene: TRBV6-5
d_gene: TRBD1
abundance: NA
j_gene: TRBJ2-5
CDR3aa: CASSYGQGSQETQYF
CDR3nt: TGTGCCAGCAGTTATGGACAGGGTTCACAAGAGACCCAGTACTTC

v_gene: TRBV18
d_gene: NA
abundance: NA
j_gene: TRBJ1-1
CDR3aa: CASSLGGLPNTEAFF
CDR3nt: TGTGCCAGCTCACTCGGCGGTCTCCCGAACACTGAAGCTTTCTTT

v_gene: TRBV7-9
d_gene: NA
abundance: once
j_gene: TRBJ2-2
CDR3aa: CASSLGGRLTGELFF
CDR3nt: TGTGCCAGCAGCTTAGGAGGGAGGCTCACCGGGGAGCTGTTTTTT

v_gene: TRBV4-2
d_gene: NA
abundance: NA
j_gene: TRBJ1-6
CDR3aa: CASSQEVGRVNSPLHF
CDR3nt: TGTGCCAGCAGCCAAGAAGTAGGCAGGGTGAATTCACCCCTCCACTTT

v_gene: TRBV7-8
d_gene: TRBD2
abundance: NA
j_gene: TRBJ2-7
CDR3aa: CASSTIAGGVGEQYF
CDR3nt: TGTGCCAGCAGCACAATAGCGGGAGGTGTGGGCGAGCAGTACTTC

v_gene: TRBV5-1
d_gene: NA
abundance: many
j_gene: TRBJ2-7
CDR3aa: CASSLVVAGGSYEQYF
CDR3nt: TGCGCCAGCAGCTTGGTGGTTGCAGGAGGCTCCTACGAGCAGTACTTC

v_gene: TRBV7-2
d_gene: NA
abundance: many
j_gene: TRBJ1-5
CDR3aa: CASSSSPRGVGDNQPQHF
CDR3nt: TGTGCCAGCAGCTCCAGTCCCCGGGGGGTGGGGGACAATCAGCCCCAGCATTTT

v_gene: TRBV11-3
d_gene: NA
abundance: NA
j_gene: TRBJ2-3
CDR3aa: CASSLGLRGSDTQYF
CDR3nt: TGTGCCAGCAGCTTAGGACTGAGAGGATCAGATACGCAGTATTTT

v_gene: TRBV27
d_gene: NA
abundance: NA
j_gene: TRBJ1-1
CDR3aa: CASSLGQNTEAFF
CDR3nt: TGTGCCAGCAGCCTCGGACAGAACACTGAAGCTTTCTTT

v_gene: TRBV2
d_gene: TRBD2
abundance: NA
j_gene: TRBJ2-5
CDR3aa: CASSEAMGTSGAPETQYF
CDR3nt: TGTGCCAGCAGTGAAGCGATGGGGACTAGCGGAGCACCAGAGACCCAGTACTTC

v_gene: TRBV10-1
d_gene: TRBD2
abundance: NA
j_gene: TRBJ2-5
CDR3aa: CASSETGGAETQYF
CDR3nt: TGCGCCAGCAGTGAAACGGGAGGAGCTGAGACCCAGTACTTC

v_gene: TRBV24-1
d_gene: NA
abundance: NA
j_gene: TRBJ2-3
CDR3aa: CATRPGDTDTQYF
CDR3nt: TGTGCCACCAGGCCCGGGGACACAGATACGCAGTATTTT

v_gene: TRBV14
d_gene: NA
abundance: NA
j_gene: TRBJ2-3
CDR3aa: CASTDRDTDTQYF
CDR3nt: TGTGCCAGCACCGACAGAGACACAGATACGCAGTATTTT

v_gene: TRBV5-1
d_gene: TRBD1
abundance: NA
j_gene: TRBJ1-1
CDR3aa: CASSFNRGQPDPGEAFF
CDR3nt: TGCGCCAGCAGCTTCAACAGGGGGCAGCCTGATCCTGGTGAAGCTTTCTTT

v_gene: TRBV28
d_gene: NA
abundance: NA
j_gene: TRBJ2-2
CDR3aa: CASSLIGQNTGELFF
CDR3nt: TGTGCCAGCAGTCTAATCGGACAGAACACCGGGGAGCTGTTTTTT

v_gene: TRBV5-1
d_gene: TRBD1
abundance: NA
j_gene: TRBJ1-1
CDR3aa: CASSLDIRTGMNTEAFF
CDR3nt: TGCGCCAGCAGCTTGGATATTAGGACAGGGATGAACACTGAAGCTTTCTTT

v_gene: TRBV14
d_gene: NA
abundance: NA
j_gene: TRBJ1-2
CDR3aa: CAVTRGGGHGYTF
CDR3nt: TGTGCTGTGACCCGGGGGGGCGGACATGGCTACACCTTC

v_gene: TRBV6-4
d_gene: NA
abundance: NA
j_gene: TRBJ2-5
CDR3aa: CASSDRLLLVTKETQYF
CDR3nt: TGTGCCAGCAGTGACCGACTGCTACTAGTCACCAAAGAGACCCAGTACTTC

v_gene: TRBV1
d_gene: NA
abundance: NA
j_gene: TRBJ2-2
CDR3aa: CTSSQVAGVTGELFF
CDR3nt: TGCACCAGCAGCCAAGTAGCGGGAGTCACCGGGGAGCTGTTTTTT

v_gene: TRBV19
d_gene: TRBD1
abundance: NA
j_gene: TRBJ1-1
CDR3aa: CASIPLGQGRGGTEAFF
CDR3nt: TGTGCCAGTATCCCGCTTGGACAGGGACGAGGCGGTACTGAAGCTTTCTTT

v_gene: TRBV28
d_gene: NA
abundance: NA
j_gene: TRBJ1-2
CDR3aa: CASSLGPGRYGYTF
CDR3nt: TGTGCCAGCAGTTTAGGCCCCGGGAGGTATGGCTACACCTTC

v_gene: TRBV28
d_gene: NA
abundance: NA
j_gene: TRBJ1-5
CDR3aa: CASSSGSGGGQPQHF
CDR3nt: TGTGCCAGCAGCTCGGGGTCCGGAGGAGGTCAGCCCCAGCATTTT

v_gene: TRBV27
d_gene: TRBD1
abundance: NA
j_gene: TRBJ2-4
CDR3aa: CASSPGQGKNIQYF
CDR3nt: TGTGCCAGCAGTCCCGGACAGGGAAAAAACATTCAGTACTTC

v_gene: TRBV5-3
d_gene: NA
abundance: NA
j_gene: TRBJ2-1
CDR3aa: CARSLSLNYNEQFF
CDR3nt: TGTGCCAGAAGCTTGTCTCTTAACTACAATGAGCAGTTCTTC

v_gene: TRBV6-5
d_gene: TRBD1
abundance: NA
j_gene: TRBJ1-1
CDR3aa: CASRDDRAAMGFF
CDR3nt: TGTGCCAGCAGGGACGACAGGGCCGCGATGGGTTTCTTT

v_gene: TRBV5-4
d_gene: NA
abundance: NA
j_gene: TRBJ2-7
CDR3aa: CASSLEGAYEQYF
CDR3nt: TGTGCCAGCAGCTTGGAGGGGGCCTACGAGCAGTACTTC

v_gene: TRBV6-5
d_gene: TRBD1
abundance: NA
j_gene: TRBJ1-5
CDR3aa: CASSYSRTGAQPQHF
CDR3nt: TGTGCCAGCAGTTACTCGAGGACAGGGGCCCAGCCCCAGCATTTT

v_gene: TRBV7-3
d_gene: NA
abundance: NA
j_gene: TRBJ1-6
CDR3aa: CASSAGPESPLHF
CDR3nt: TGTGCCAGCAGCGCGGGACCGGAGTCACCCCTCCACTTT

v_gene: TRBV7-9
d_gene: TRBD1
abundance: NA
j_gene: TRBJ1-4
CDR3aa: CASSSGDEGAHEKLFF
CDR3nt: TGTGCCAGCAGCTCTGGGGATGAGGGGGCGCATGAAAAACTGTTTTTT

v_gene: TRBV10-3
d_gene: TRBD1
abundance: NA
j_gene: TRBJ2-3
CDR3aa: CAIKGRGQADTQYF
CDR3nt: TGTGCCATCAAAGGCAGGGGGCAGGCAGATACGCAGTATTTT

v_gene: TRBV29-1
d_gene: NA
abundance: NA
j_gene: TRBJ1-4
CDR3aa: CSVGLTGTTNEKLFF
CDR3nt: TGCAGCGTCGGCCTTACAGGGACAACTAATGAAAAACTGTTTTTT

v_gene: TRBV7-9
d_gene: NA
abundance: NA
j_gene: TRBJ2-3
CDR3aa: CASSPQGGRNTQYF
CDR3nt: TGTGCCAGCAGCCCCCAGGGCGGCAGGAATACGCAGTATTTT

v_gene: TRBV5-1
d_gene: TRBD1
abundance: NA
j_gene: TRBJ1-4
CDR3aa: CASSGGTGRDEKLFF
CDR3nt: TGCGCCAGCAGCGGGGGGACAGGACGGGATGAAAAACTGTTTTTT

v_gene: TRBV10-3
d_gene: TRBD2
abundance: NA
j_gene: TRBJ2-7
CDR3aa: CAISESTPYSGRDEQYF
CDR3nt: TGTGCCATCAGTGAGTCGACTCCCTATAGCGGGAGGGACGAGCAGTACTTC

v_gene: TRBV7-2
d_gene: NA
abundance: once
j_gene: TRBJ1-1
CDR3aa: CASSSFREAFF
CDR3nt: TGTGCCAGCAGCTCCTTTAGGGAGGCTTTCTTT

v_gene: TRBV5-8
d_gene: NA
abundance: NA
j_gene: TRBJ2-7
CDR3aa: CASSPEGIYEQYF
CDR3nt: TGTGCCAGCAGCCCCGAGGGCATCTACGAGCAGTACTTC

v_gene: TRBV7-9
d_gene: NA
abundance: NA
j_gene: TRBJ1-5
CDR3aa: CASSSTRGNQPQHF
CDR3nt: TGTGCCAGCAGCTCAACCCGGGGCAATCAGCCCCAGCATTTT